This T cell receptor beta chain was observed in a study of tumor-infiltrating lymphocytes in primary liver carcinoma. Overall study: Sample yields, roughly 3.5 to 7.13 million productive TCRbeta reads, were similar across the tissue types. Study-level findings and limits: The use of bulk unsorted samples meant that CD4+ and CD8+ repertoires were not compared. Tumors carried a top-250-clone fraction significantly exceeding that of blood (p = 0.039).

The V end lost 8 bases, the J end lost 2 bases, and 13 bases lay between the germline ends. The CDR3 consists of 13 residues. Germline V gene data show CDR1 as SGHRS and CDR2 as YFSETQ. Notes on this clonotype: Its antigen is still unknown.

Synthesis of TCR beta cDNA was carried out from about 540 ng total RNA with a constant-region primer. Slightly modified ARM-PCR, run as three nested multiplex PCR rounds, produced the TCR beta libraries. Running 9 to 10 cycles apiece, the first two PCR rounds relied on TRBV1-TRBV30 forward primers together with a C-beta reverse primer. TCRdb reprocessed the multiplex PCR reads with MiXCR, giving one entry per CDR3 protein. Of 330,000 or so distinct CDR3 sequences in the sample, approximately 65% were seen once. Alongside blood RNA obtained from unsorted whole blood, germline DNA was also extracted. Sampling before surgery obtained roughly 3.8 milliliters of peripheral blood.

The rearrangement uses TRBV5-1 and TRBJ1-1; D may be TRBD1 (6 bases). The material sequenced was peripheral blood. This sequence was found in a man in his forties with primary liver carcinoma and hepatitis B virus infection. The CDR3 DNA is TGCGCCAGTTCGACAGGTATAAACACTGAAGCTTTCTTT. Its translation: CASSTGINTEAFF.